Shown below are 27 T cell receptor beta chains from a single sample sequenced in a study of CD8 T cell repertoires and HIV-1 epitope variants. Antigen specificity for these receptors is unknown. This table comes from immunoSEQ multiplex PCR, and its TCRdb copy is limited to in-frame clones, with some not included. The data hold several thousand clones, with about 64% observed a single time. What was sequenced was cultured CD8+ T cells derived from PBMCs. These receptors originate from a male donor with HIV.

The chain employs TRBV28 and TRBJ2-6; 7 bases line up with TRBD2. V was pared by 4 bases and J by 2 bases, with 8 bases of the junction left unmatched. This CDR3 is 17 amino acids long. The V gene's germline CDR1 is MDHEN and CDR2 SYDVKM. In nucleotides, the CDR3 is TGTGCCAGCAGTTCCAACCGCGCGGGGGCTGGGGCCAACGTCCTGACTTTC. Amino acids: CASSSNRAGAGANVLTF. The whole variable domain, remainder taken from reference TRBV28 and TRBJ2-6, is DVKVTQSSRYLVKRTGEKVFLECVQDMDHENMFWYRQDPGLGLRLIYFSYDVKMKEKGDIPEGYSVSREKKERFSLILESASTNQTSMYLCASSSNRAGAGANVLTFGAGSRLTVL.

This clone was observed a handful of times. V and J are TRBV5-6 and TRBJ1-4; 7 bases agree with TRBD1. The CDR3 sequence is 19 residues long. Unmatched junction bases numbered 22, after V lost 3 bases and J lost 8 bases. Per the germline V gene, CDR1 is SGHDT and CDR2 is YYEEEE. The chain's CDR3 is CASSSRDPERDSGWEKLFF. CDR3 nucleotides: TGTGCCAGCAGCTCCCGGGACCCGGAACGGGACAGCGGGTGGGAAAAACTGTTTTTT.

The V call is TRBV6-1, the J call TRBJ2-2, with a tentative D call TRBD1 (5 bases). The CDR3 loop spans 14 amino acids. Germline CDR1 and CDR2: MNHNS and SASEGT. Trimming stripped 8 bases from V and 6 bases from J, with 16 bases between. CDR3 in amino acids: CASFSGALSGELFF. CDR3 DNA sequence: TGTGCCAGCTTTAGTGGGGCTCTCTCCGGGGAGCTGTTTTTT.

CDR3 residues: CASSLSVDEQFF. As DNA, the CDR3 is TGTGCCAGCAGCTTAAGTGTGGATGAGCAGTTCTTC. The chain has TRBV7-2 and TRBJ2-1, with D unclear. This CDR3 contains 12 residues. CDR1 is SGHTA, CDR2 FQGNSA, per germline. V lost 2 bases and J lost 8, with 7 bases in between.

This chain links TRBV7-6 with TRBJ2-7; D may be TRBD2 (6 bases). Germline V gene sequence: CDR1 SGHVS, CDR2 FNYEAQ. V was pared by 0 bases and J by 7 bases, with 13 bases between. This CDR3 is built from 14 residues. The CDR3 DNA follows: TGTGCCAGCAGCTTAGCGGGAGGCCCTGGGGAGCAGTACTTC. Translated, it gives CASSLAGGPGEQYF.

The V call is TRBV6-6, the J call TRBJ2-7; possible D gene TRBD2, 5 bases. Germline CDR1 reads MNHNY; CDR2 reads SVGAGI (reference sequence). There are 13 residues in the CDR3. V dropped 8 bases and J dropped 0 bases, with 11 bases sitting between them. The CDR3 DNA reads TGTGCCAGCGAGGGAAGCAGCTCCTACGAGCAGTACTTC. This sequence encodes CASEGSSSYEQYF.

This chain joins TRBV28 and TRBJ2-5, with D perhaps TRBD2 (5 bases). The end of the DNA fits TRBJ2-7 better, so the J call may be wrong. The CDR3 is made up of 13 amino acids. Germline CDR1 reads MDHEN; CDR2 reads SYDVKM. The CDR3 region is CASTRGGSYEQYF. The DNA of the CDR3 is TGTGCCAGCACCAGAGGAGGCTCCTACGAGCAGTACTTC.

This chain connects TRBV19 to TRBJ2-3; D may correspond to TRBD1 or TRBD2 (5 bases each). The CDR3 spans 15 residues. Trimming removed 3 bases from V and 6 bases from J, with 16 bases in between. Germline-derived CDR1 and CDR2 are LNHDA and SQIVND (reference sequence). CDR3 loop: CASSIGPAEGDTQYF. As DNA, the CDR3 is TGTGCCAGTAGTATCGGACCTGCCGAGGGGGATACGCAGTATTTT.

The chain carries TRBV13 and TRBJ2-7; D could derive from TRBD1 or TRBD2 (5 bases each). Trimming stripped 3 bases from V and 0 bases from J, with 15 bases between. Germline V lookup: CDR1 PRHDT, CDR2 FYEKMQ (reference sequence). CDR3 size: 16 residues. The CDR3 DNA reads TGTGCCAGCAGCTTGGGACCGCCGACTGCCTCCTACGAGCAGTACTTC. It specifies CASSLGPPTASYEQYF.

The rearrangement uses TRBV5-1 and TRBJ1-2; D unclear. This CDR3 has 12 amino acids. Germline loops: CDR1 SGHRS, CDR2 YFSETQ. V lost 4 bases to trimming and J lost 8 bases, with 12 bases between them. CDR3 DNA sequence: TGCGCCAGCAGCCCGGACCGGGTGGGCTACACCTTC. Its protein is CASSPDRVGYTF.

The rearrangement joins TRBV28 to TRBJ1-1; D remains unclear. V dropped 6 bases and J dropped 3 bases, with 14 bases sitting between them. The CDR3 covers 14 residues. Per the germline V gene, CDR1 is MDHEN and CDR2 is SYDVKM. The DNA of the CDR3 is TGTGCCAGCAGCCCCTCCGACACTTACACTGAAGCTTTCTTT. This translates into CASSPSDTYTEAFF.

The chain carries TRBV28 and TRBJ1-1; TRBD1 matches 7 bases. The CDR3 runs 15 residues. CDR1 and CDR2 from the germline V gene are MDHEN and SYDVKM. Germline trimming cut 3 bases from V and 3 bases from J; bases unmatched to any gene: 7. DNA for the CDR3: TGTGCCAGCAGTTTTACTAGGGGGCTGGACACTGAAGCTTTCTTT. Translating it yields CASSFTRGLDTEAFF.

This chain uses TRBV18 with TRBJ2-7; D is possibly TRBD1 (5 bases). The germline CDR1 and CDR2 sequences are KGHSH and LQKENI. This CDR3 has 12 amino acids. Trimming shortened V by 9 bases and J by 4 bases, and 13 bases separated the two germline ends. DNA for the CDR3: TGTGCCAGTTCAACAGGTTCGTACGAGCAGTACTTC. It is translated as CASSTGSYEQYF. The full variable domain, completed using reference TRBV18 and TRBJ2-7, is NAGVMQNPRHLVRRRGQEARLRCSPMKGHSHVYWYRQLPEEGLKFMVYLQKENIIDESGMPKERFSAEFPKEGPSILRIQQVVRGDSAAYFCASSTGSYEQYFGPGTRLTVT.

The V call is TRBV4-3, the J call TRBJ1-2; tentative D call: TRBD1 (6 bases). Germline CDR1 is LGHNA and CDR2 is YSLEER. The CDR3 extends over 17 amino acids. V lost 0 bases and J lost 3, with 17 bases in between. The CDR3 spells CASSQEVGQGLYYGYTF. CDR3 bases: TGCGCCAGCAGCCAAGAGGTCGGGCAGGGGTTGTACTATGGCTACACCTTC.

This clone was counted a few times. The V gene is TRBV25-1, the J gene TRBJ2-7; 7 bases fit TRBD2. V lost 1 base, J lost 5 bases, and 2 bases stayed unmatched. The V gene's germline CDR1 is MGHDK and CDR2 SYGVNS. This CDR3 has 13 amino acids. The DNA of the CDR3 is TGTGCCAGCAGTGAATGGGGAGGGGACGAGCAGTACTTC. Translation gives CASSEWGGDEQYF.

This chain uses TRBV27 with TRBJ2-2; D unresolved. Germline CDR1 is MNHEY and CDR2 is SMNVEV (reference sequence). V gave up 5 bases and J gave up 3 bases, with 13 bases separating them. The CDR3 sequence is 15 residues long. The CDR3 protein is CASSPVGSDTGELFF. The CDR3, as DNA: TGTGCCAGCAGTCCCGTTGGGTCTGACACCGGGGAGCTGTTTTTT.

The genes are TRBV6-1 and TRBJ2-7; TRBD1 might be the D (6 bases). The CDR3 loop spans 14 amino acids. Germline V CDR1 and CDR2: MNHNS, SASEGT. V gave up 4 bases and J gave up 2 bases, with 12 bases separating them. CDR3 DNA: TGTGCCAGCAGTGCGGGACAACACCCCTACGAGCAGTACTTC. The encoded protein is CASSAGQHPYEQYF.

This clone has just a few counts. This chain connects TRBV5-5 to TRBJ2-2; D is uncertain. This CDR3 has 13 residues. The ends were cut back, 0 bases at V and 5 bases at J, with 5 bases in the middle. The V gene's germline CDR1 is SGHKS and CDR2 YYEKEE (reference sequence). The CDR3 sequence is CASSLAGTGELFF. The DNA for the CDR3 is TGTGCCAGCAGCTTGGCCGGTACCGGGGAGCTGTTTTTT.

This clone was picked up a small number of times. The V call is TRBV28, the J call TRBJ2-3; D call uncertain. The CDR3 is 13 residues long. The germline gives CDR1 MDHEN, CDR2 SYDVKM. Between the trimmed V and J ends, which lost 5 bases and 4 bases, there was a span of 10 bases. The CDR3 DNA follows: TGTGCCAGCAGTCCGACTGGGCCAGATACGCAGTATTTT. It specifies CASSPTGPDTQYF.

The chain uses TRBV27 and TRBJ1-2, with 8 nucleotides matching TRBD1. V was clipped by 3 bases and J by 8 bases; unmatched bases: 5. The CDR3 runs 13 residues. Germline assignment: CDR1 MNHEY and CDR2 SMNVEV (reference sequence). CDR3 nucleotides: TGTGCCAGCAGTTTTGAGACAGGGGTGGGCTACACCTTC. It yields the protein CASSFETGVGYTF.

CDR3 region: CASSSVMVGGEKVTEAFF. Written as DNA, the CDR3 is TGTGCCAGCAGTTCAGTTATGGTGGGGGGCGAAAAGGTCACTGAAGCTTTCTTT. The chain recombines TRBV28 with TRBJ1-1; tentatively, D is TRBD1 (6 bases). CDR3 length: 18 residues. The germline gives CDR1 MDHEN, CDR2 SYDVKM. V lost 4 bases to trimming and J lost 4 bases, with 25 bases between them.

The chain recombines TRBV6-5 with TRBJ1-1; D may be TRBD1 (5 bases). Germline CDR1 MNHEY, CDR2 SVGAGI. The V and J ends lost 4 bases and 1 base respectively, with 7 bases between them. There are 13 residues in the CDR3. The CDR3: CASSSGQNTEAFF. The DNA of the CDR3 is TGTGCCAGCAGTTCTGGACAGAACACTGAAGCTTTCTTT.

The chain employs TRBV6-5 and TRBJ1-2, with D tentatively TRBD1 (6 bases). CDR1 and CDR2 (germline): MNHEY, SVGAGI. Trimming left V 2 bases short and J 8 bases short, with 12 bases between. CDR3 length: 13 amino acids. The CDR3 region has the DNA TGTGCCAGCAGTTACGGGGGGGGCGGAGGCTACACCTTC. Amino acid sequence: CASSYGGGGGYTF.

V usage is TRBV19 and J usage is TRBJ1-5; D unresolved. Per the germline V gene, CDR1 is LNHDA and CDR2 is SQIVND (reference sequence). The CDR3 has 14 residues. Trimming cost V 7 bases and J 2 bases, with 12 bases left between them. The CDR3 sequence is CASTIFNGNQPQHF. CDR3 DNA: TGTGCCAGTACTATTTTTAATGGCAATCAGCCCCAGCATTTT.

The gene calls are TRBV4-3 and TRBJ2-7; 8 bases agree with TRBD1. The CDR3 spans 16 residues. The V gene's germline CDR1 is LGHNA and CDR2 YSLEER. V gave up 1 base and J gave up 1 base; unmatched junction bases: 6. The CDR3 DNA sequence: TGCGCCAGCAGCCAAGGTTGGAGACAGGGGTCCTACGAGCAGTACTTC. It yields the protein CASSQGWRQGSYEQYF.

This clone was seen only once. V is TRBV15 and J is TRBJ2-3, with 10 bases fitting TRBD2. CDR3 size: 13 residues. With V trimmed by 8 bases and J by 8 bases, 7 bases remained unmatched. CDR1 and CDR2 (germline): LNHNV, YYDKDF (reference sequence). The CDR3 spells CATRGTSDGTQYF. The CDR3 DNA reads TGTGCCACCCGGGGGACTAGCGATGGTACGCAGTATTTT.

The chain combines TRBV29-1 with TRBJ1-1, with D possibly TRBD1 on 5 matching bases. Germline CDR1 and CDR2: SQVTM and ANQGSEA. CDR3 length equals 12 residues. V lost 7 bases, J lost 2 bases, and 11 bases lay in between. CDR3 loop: CSALQGNTEAFF. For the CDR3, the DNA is TGCAGCGCCCTTCAGGGTAACACTGAAGCTTTCTTT.